The next 7 T cell receptor beta chains were all read from a single sample in a study of T cell responses to AZD1222 COVID-19 vaccine. Produced via immunoSEQ multiplex PCR; TCRdb's table is partial and in-frame only. The profile shows 150,000 or so clones, roughly nine tenths of them singletons. The sequencing here drew on peripheral blood, taken on day 0 of MenACWY control vaccination. The receptors originated from an adult in good health.

The rearrangement joins TRBV7-2 to TRBJ2-7, with 10 bases identical to TRBD2. This CDR3 region has 15 residues. V was clipped by 5 bases and J by 2 bases; unmatched bases: 6. Per germline, CDR1 SGHTA and CDR2 FQGNSA. The CDR3 loop is CASSHRTSGPYEQYF. In DNA form, the CDR3 reads TGTGCCAGCAGCCACCGGACTAGCGGTCCCTACGAGCAGTACTTC.

This CDR3 reads CASSQYGGSGYGYTF. CDR3 coding DNA: TGTGCCAGCAGCCAATATGGGGGTAGTGGCTATGGCTACACCTTC. V gene TRBV11-1 combines with J gene TRBJ1-2; tentative D call: TRBD1 (5 bases). Germline assignment: CDR1 SGHAT and CDR2 FQDESV (reference sequence). This CDR3 is built from 15 residues. Trimming left V 5 bases short and J 4 bases short, with 17 bases between. Filled out from reference TRBV11-1 and TRBJ1-2, the complete variable domain reads EAEVAQSPRYKITEKSQAVAFWCDPISGHATLYWYRQILGQGPELLVQFQDESVVDDSQLPKDRFSAERLKGVDSTLKIQPAELGDSAMYLCASSQYGGSGYGYTFGSGTRLTVV.

The chain uses TRBV24-1 and TRBJ2-1; D gene uncertain. V dropped 3 bases and J dropped 11 bases, with 13 bases sitting between them. The CDR3 extends over 13 amino acids. Germline V gene sequence: CDR1 KGHDR, CDR2 SFDVKD. CDR3 DNA: TGTGCCACCAGTGATCAGGCCTATTTTCAGCAGTTCTTC. It codes for CATSDQAYFQQFF.

The chain carries TRBV7-2 and TRBJ1-2; a possible D gene is TRBD1 (5 bases). V lost 5 bases, J lost 7 bases, and 17 bases lay in between. Germline-derived CDR1 and CDR2 are SGHTA and FQGNSA. This CDR3 has 14 residues. The CDR3 loop reads CASSPPGGYTGYTF. For the CDR3, the DNA is TGTGCCAGCAGCCCGCCCGGGGGTTACACTGGCTACACCTTC.

This clone showed up just a few times. The chain carries TRBV5-6 and TRBJ1-6, with 9 bases identical to TRBD1. Germline V lookup: CDR1 SGHDT, CDR2 YYEEEE. The V gene end was trimmed by 4 bases and the J gene end by 8 bases; junction bases not matched to a gene: 1. The CDR3 has 13 residues. The DNA of the CDR3 is TGTGCCAGCAGCAGGACAGGGGATTCACCCCTCCACTTT. It specifies CASSRTGDSPLHF.

J is TRBJ2-5 and V is TRBV5-6; D is unresolved. This CDR3 is built from 14 residues. Trimming removed 0 bases from V and 5 bases from J, with 11 bases in between. CDR1 is SGHDT, CDR2 YYEEEE, per germline. Here the CDR3 reads CASSLVTGRETQYF. The DNA for the CDR3 is TGTGCCAGCAGCTTGGTTACGGGCCGGGAGACCCAGTACTTC.

The genes are TRBV7-9 and TRBJ1-1, with D perhaps matching TRBD1 (5 bases). Germline CDR1 and CDR2: SEHNR and FQNEAQ (reference sequence). The ends were cut back, 0 bases at V and 4 bases at J, with 12 bases in the middle. CDR3 length equals 15 residues. CDR3 protein: CASSLAGPRGTEAFF. The CDR3 coding sequence is TGTGCCAGCAGCTTAGCGGGACCCAGAGGCACTGAAGCTTTCTTT.